One sample yielded the 11 T cell receptor beta chains listed below, sequenced in a study of T cell changes during pregnancy in multiple sclerosis. Sequenced by immunoSEQ multiplex PCR; TCRdb stores in-frame clones only, minus some. The sample includes approximately 80,000 clones, over 85% of them seen just once. The specimen was peripheral blood, collected in the second trimester of pregnancy. The receptor set was obtained from a female donor in good health, enrolled as a control in a pregnancy study.

The J gene is TRBJ2-5, the V gene TRBV29-1; no firm D call. The CDR3 has 12 amino acids. The V and J ends lost 7 bases and 4 bases respectively, with 13 bases between them. Per germline, CDR1 SQVTM and CDR2 ANQGSEA. The DNA of the CDR3 is TGCAGCGCCGGTGCGGAGTTAGAGACCCAGTACTTC. Residues: CSAGAELETQYF.

The V gene is TRBV28, the J gene TRBJ2-7; no clear D gene. The V and J ends lost 6 bases and 7 bases respectively, with 13 bases between them. This CDR3 spans 12 amino acids. Germline V gene lookup returns CDR1 MDHEN and CDR2 SYDVKM. CDR3 residues: CASRSSAGEQYF. Written as DNA, the CDR3 is TGTGCCAGCAGGTCGAGCGCCGGGGAGCAGTACTTC.

This chain connects TRBV28 to TRBJ2-7; tentatively, D is TRBD1 (6 bases). Trimming shortened V by 5 bases and J by 1 base, and 12 bases separated the two germline ends. From germline, CDR1 is MDHEN and CDR2 SYDVKM. The CDR3 is 14 amino acids. Here the CDR3 DNA reads TGTGCCAGCAGTCGCCGGGACATGTCCTACGAGCAGTACTTC. It yields the protein CASSRRDMSYEQYF.

The V gene is TRBV6-1, the J gene TRBJ2-7, with 11 bases that match TRBD1. In germline, CDR1 is MNHNS, CDR2 SASEGT. This CDR3 spans 14 amino acids. V was pared by 3 bases and J by 6 bases, with 4 bases of the junction left unmatched. The CDR3 sequence: CASSEGDRGSEQYF. CDR3 in DNA: TGTGCCAGCAGTGAGGGGGACAGGGGGAGCGAGCAGTACTTC.

This chain uses TRBV29-1 with TRBJ1-2; D ambiguous. CDR3 size: 12 residues. Per the germline V gene, CDR1 is SQVTM and CDR2 is ANQGSEA. V lost 1 base to trimming and J lost 12 bases, with 15 bases between them. CDR3 protein: CSVEGSSRLNTF. In DNA, the CDR3 is TGCAGCGTTGAAGGGTCGAGCAGACTAAACACCTTC.

J is TRBJ2-1 and V is TRBV6-1; TRBD2 is a possible D gene (6 bases). The CDR3 runs 15 residues. V lost 5 bases to trimming and J lost 7 bases, with 18 bases between them. Germline-derived CDR1 and CDR2 are MNHNS and SASEGT. The CDR3 bases are TGTGCCAGCAGTCTCCTCGGAGGGCCAGAAAATGAGCAGTTCTTC. It encodes CASSLLGGPENEQFF.

The chain combines TRBV6-1 with TRBJ2-1, with TRBD1 matching 8 bases. V shed 2 bases and J 6 bases; nucleotides not matched to a gene: 6. The CDR3 runs 15 residues. The V gene's germline CDR1 is MNHNS and CDR2 SASEGT. CDR3 in DNA: TGTGCCAGCAGTGAACAGGCAGGGGGCCCCAATGAGCAGTTCTTC. As protein: CASSEQAGGPNEQFF.

The table lists this clone with a count of one. This chain joins TRBV18 and TRBJ2-3; 12 bases fit TRBD2. The CDR3 consists of 17 residues. Trimming cost V 6 bases and J 6 bases; bases outside gene matches: 13. Germline V gives CDR1 KGHSH, CDR2 LQKENI. CDR3 in DNA: TGTGCCAGCTCGAAAGCCCGGACTAGCGGGGAGGCGGATACGCAGTATTTT. Its translation: CASSKARTSGEADTQYF.

The CDR3 nucleotides are TGTGCCAGCAGGAACGGACAGGCCTACGAGCAGTACTTC. It encodes CASRNGQAYEQYF. This rearrangement joins TRBV28 to TRBJ2-7, with TRBD1 identical over 7 bases. This CDR3 region has 13 residues. V was pared by 6 bases and J by 2 bases, with 4 bases of the junction left unmatched. Germline assignment: CDR1 MDHEN and CDR2 SYDVKM.

About this clone: One junction end does not reproduce the germline sequence, and a read error may be involved. CDR3 loop: CASSRDPKYGYTF. CDR3 sequence (DNA): TGCGCCAGCAGCCGTGATCCTAAATATGGCTACACCTTC. The chain recombines TRBV5-1 with TRBJ1-2; D not resolved. CDR1 and CDR2 from the germline V gene are SGHRS and YFSETQ. This CDR3 contains 13 residues.

This chain links TRBV27 with TRBJ1-5; D not certain. The germline V and J ends were trimmed by 2 bases and 7 bases, with 9 bases remaining between them. Germline CDR1 is MNHEY and CDR2 is SMNVEV (reference sequence). This CDR3 is built from 13 residues. The CDR3 here is CASSLVYEQPQHF. The CDR3, as DNA: TGTGCCAGCAGTTTAGTTTATGAGCAGCCCCAGCATTTT.